This T cell receptor (beta chain) comes out of a study of T cells in Graves' hyperthyroidism and ophthalmopathy. This clonotype occurred a few times. The V and J ends lost 3 bases and 8 bases, in that order; junction bases with no gene match: 6. There are 14 residues in the CDR3. Germline CDR1 SNHLY, CDR2 FYNNEI. Researchers took RNA transcripts and amplified the TCR beta CDR3 regions from them. The HTBI primer set was used in a first-round RT-PCR of the TCR CDR3. Each CDR3 protein is one row after TCRdb ran MiXCR on the multiplex PCR reads. The profile shows 480,000 or so distinct CDR3 sequences, approximately 48% of them singletons.

The V gene is TRBV2, the J gene TRBJ1-2, with 10 positions matching TRBD1. The specimen was peripheral blood or thyroid tissue (not recorded which). The TCR was taken from an adult woman with Graves' disease, either hyperthyroidism or ophthalmopathy (not recorded which). The CDR3 region has the DNA TGTGCCAGCAGTGAGGGGGACAGGGGAGAAGGCTACACCTTC. Translating gives CASSEGDRGEGYTF.